The entry below describes one TCR beta chain. Its antigen is unknown. This record belongs to a study of cytomegalovirus exposure and HLA in healthy donors. Whole-study results and caveats: The study reported that TCR beta sequences accurately predicted HLA-A and HLA-B alleles in most subjects. In a later analysis, donors in an Asian-associated ancestry cluster reportedly had fewer N-insertions in productive TCRs than the cohort mean.

Nominally healthy donors were sampled, though unrecorded immune exposures were likely. Germline V gene data show CDR1 as MGHRA and CDR2 as YSYEKL. There are 13 residues in the CDR3. Primers: 60 Vbeta forward and 13 Jbeta reverse. Authors' methods: Tens of millions of unique TCR beta chains, roughly 11 million shared, were counted in a later analysis. Data came from immunoSEQ multiplex PCR; TCRdb stores just in-frame clones and leaves some out. That table furnishes V, J and clone size, whereas the DNA furnished D and trimming. Among approximately 110,000 clones listed, 55% to 65% were seen once. Sequencing was performed on PBMCs. The chain has TRBV4-1 and TRBJ2-5; TRBD1 is a possible D gene (5 bases). Matching the DNA end better, TRBJ2-7 makes the J call doubtful. The receptor was derived from a woman aged 25-40 years in good health and CMV-seronegative. The CDR3 loop reads CASSRQTGYEQYF. CDR3 sequence (DNA): TGCGCCAGCAGCCGACAAACAGGCTACGAGCAGTACTTC.